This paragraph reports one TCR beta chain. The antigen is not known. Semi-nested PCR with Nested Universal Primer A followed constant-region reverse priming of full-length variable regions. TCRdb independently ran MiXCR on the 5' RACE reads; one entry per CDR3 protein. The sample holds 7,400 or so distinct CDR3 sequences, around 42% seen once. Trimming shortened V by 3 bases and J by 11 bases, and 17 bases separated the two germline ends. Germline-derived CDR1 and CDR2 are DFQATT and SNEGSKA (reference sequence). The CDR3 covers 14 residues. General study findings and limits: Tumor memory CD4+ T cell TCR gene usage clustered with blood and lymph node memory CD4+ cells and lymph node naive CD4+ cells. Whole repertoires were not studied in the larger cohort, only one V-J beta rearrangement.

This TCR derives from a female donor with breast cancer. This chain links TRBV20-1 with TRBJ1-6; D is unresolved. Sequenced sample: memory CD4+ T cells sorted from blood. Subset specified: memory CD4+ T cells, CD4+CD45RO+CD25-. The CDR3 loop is CSASDAQASTPLHF. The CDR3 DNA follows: TGCAGTGCTAGTGATGCGCAGGCGTCGACACCCCTCCACTTT.